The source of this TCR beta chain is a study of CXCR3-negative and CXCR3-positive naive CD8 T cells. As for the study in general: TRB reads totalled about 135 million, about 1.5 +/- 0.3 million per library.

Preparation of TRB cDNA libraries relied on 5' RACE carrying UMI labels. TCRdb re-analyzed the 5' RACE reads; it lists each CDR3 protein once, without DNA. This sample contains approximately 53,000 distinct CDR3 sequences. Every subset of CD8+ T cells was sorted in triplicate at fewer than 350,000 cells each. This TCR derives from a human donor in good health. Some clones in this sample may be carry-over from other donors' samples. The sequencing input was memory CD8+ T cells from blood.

CDR3 amino acids: CASSLSVTGAEAFF. V gene TRBV27 combines with J gene TRBJ1-1; checking the TCRdb D call of TRBD1 is not possible without DNA. The CDR3 totals 14 residues. Germline V gives CDR1 MNHEY, CDR2 SMNVEV (reference sequence).